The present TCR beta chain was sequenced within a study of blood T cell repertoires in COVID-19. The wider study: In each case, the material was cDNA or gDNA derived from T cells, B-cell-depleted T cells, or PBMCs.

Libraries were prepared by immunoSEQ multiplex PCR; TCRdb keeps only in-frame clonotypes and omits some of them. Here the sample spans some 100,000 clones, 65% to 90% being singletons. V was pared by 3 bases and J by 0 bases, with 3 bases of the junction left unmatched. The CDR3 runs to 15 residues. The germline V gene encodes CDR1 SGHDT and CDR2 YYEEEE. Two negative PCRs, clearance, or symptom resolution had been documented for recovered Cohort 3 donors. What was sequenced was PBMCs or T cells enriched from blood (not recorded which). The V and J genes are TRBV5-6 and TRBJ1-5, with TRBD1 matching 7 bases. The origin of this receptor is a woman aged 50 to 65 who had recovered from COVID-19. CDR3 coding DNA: TGTGCCAGCAGCTACGGGACAGATAGCAATCAGCCCCAGCATTTT. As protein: CASSYGTDSNQPQHF.